The rows below give T cell receptor beta chains drawn from one sample of a study of T cell responses to AZD1222 COVID-19 vaccine. The method was immunoSEQ multiplex PCR; TCRdb's version includes in-frame clones alone and lacks a portion of them. The sample carries about 81,000 clones, less than 95% recorded once. Sequences were derived from peripheral blood, sampled 28 days after the second AZD1222 dose. These receptor sequences come from an adult who received the AZD1222 COVID-19 vaccine. CDR3s leave out the opening cysteine and the closing phenylalanine or tryptophan. D genes are given only for firm matches.

D gene: TRBD1; J gene: TRBJ2-7; V gene: TRBV30; CDR3 protein: AGTGGLYEQY
D gene: -; J gene: TRBJ1-2; V gene: TRBV24-1; CDR3 protein: ATSRGTNYGYT
D gene: -; J gene: TRBJ2-7; V gene: TRBV15; CDR3 protein: ATSRNRAYEQY
D gene: TRBD1; J gene: TRBJ1-1; V gene: TRBV3-1/TRBV3-2; CDR3 protein: ASSQGQGSSAF
D gene: TRBD2; J gene: TRBJ2-1; V gene: TRBV6-5; CDR3 protein: ASSYHSGGGYNEQF
D gene: -; J gene: TRBJ1-4; V gene: TRBV30; CDR3 protein: AWSINTNEKLF
D gene: TRBD1; J gene: TRBJ1-2; V gene: TRBV3-1/TRBV3-2; CDR3 protein: ASSLKGQGIRYGYT
D gene: TRBD2; J gene: TRBJ2-1; V gene: TRBV3-1/TRBV3-2; CDR3 protein: ASSHLIGTSGYNEQF
D gene: -; J gene: TRBJ1-1; V gene: TRBV27; CDR3 protein: ASSFVSVKTEAF
D gene: -; J gene: TRBJ2-6; V gene: TRBV3-1/TRBV3-2; CDR3 protein: ASSLAVVSGANVLT
D gene: -; J gene: TRBJ2-7; V gene: TRBV5-1; CDR3 protein: ASSATQYHEQY
D gene: TRBD1; J gene: TRBJ1-1; V gene: TRBV11-3; CDR3 protein: ASSPRQGGTEAF
D gene: -; J gene: TRBJ1-6; V gene: TRBV6-6; CDR3 protein: ASSYPPEGWSPLH
D gene: -; J gene: TRBJ2-7; V gene: TRBV24-1; CDR3 protein: ATSEAGLRQY
D gene: -; J gene: TRBJ1-6; V gene: TRBV7-9; CDR3 protein: ASSLGSRPLH
D gene: -; J gene: TRBJ1-2; V gene: TRBV28; CDR3 protein: ASRTDSNYGYT
D gene: -; J gene: TRBJ1-5; V gene: TRBV6-5; CDR3 protein: ASSSRRYSNQPQH
D gene: TRBD1; J gene: TRBJ1-2; V gene: TRBV9; CDR3 protein: ASSVMRQGADYGYT
D gene: -; J gene: TRBJ1-4; V gene: TRBV5-1; CDR3 protein: ASSFTSTNEKLF
D gene: TRBD1; J gene: TRBJ2-5; V gene: TRBV7-6; CDR3 protein: ASSPDRGLLRYQETQY
D gene: TRBD1; J gene: TRBJ1-1; V gene: TRBV7-2; CDR3 protein: ASSLRQPQGGTEAF
D gene: -; J gene: TRBJ1-2; V gene: TRBV6-2/TRBV6-3; CDR3 protein: ASSLTDYGYT
D gene: TRBD2; J gene: TRBJ2-4; V gene: TRBV14; CDR3 protein: GLAGVPIAKNIQY
D gene: -; J gene: TRBJ1-2; V gene: TRBV5-1; CDR3 protein: ASSPQPGGGAYGYT
D gene: -; J gene: TRBJ2-7; V gene: TRBV11-2; CDR3 protein: ASSLDAGPYEQY
D gene: -; J gene: TRBJ1-2; V gene: TRBV6-5; CDR3 protein: ASSYGGGYT
D gene: TRBD1; J gene: TRBJ2-7; V gene: TRBV7-6; CDR3 protein: ASSLGTGISYEQY
D gene: -; J gene: TRBJ1-5; V gene: TRBV6-2/TRBV6-3; CDR3 protein: ASSSRDGQPQH
D gene: -; J gene: TRBJ2-3; V gene: TRBV9; CDR3 protein: ASSLEGNTQY
D gene: -; J gene: TRBJ1-1; V gene: TRBV7-9; CDR3 protein: ASSPSDRNTEAF
D gene: TRBD1; J gene: TRBJ2-7; V gene: TRBV19; CDR3 protein: ASSIMGQGDAQY
D gene: -; J gene: TRBJ1-2; V gene: TRBV28; CDR3 protein: ASRGYYGYT
D gene: TRBD1; J gene: TRBJ1-6; V gene: TRBV5-1; CDR3 protein: ASSSLPGTGTMGSPLH
D gene: TRBD1; J gene: TRBJ1-3; V gene: TRBV5-4; CDR3 protein: ASSLRDRVISGNTIY
D gene: -; J gene: TRBJ1-3; V gene: TRBV6-1; CDR3 protein: ASSWGRQGNTIY
D gene: -; J gene: TRBJ1-1; V gene: TRBV3-1/TRBV3-2; CDR3 protein: ASSQGEGLGNTEAF
D gene: -; J gene: TRBJ2-7; V gene: TRBV7-9; CDR3 protein: ASSSGRLNYEQY
D gene: TRBD2; J gene: TRBJ2-1; V gene: TRBV7-9; CDR3 protein: ASSPFGTSGGTNEQF
D gene: -; J gene: TRBJ1-3; V gene: TRBV19; CDR3 protein: ASTGRQGITGNTIY
D gene: -; J gene: TRBJ2-7; V gene: TRBV28; CDR3 protein: ASTGRVEAPTYEQY
D gene: -; J gene: TRBJ1-1; V gene: TRBV5-1; CDR3 protein: ASSLGLGRLNTEAF
D gene: -; J gene: TRBJ2-1; V gene: TRBV6-6; CDR3 protein: ASSYADRSNEQF
D gene: -; J gene: TRBJ2-2; V gene: TRBV11-2; CDR3 protein: ASMGTGELF
D gene: TRBD2; J gene: TRBJ2-3; V gene: TRBV6-5; CDR3 protein: ASRVPSGGTDTQY
D gene: -; J gene: TRBJ1-2; V gene: TRBV10-3; CDR3 protein: AISVVRNYGYT